Each of the 5 T cell receptor beta chains below was sequenced from the same sample in a study of STAT5B mutations in CD4+ large granular lymphocyte leukemia. Method: immunoSEQ multiplex PCR; TCRdb's copy keeps in-frame clones and lacks some. This sample has 31,000 or so clones, with around 80% found just once. Sequencing input: CD4+ T cells from blood buffy coats. These receptors were collected from a human donor in good health.

This clone was observed a few times. V is TRBV19 and J is TRBJ2-6, with D perhaps TRBD1 (5 bases). Germline assignment: CDR1 LNHDA and CDR2 SQIVND (reference sequence). V was pared by 5 bases and J by 4 bases, with 12 bases between. The CDR3 sequence is 15 residues long. The chain's CDR3 is CASSSRVSGANVLTF. The CDR3 DNA follows: TGTGCCAGTAGTTCCAGGGTTTCCGGGGCCAACGTCCTGACTTTC.

As to this clone: Within the sample, other DNA sequences also encode this same CDR3. This chain links TRBV6-5 with TRBJ1-2; D gene unclear. The V gene lost 6 bases and the J gene lost 8 bases, with 13 bases spanning the gap. There are 12 residues in the CDR3. CDR1 is MNHEY and CDR2 is SVGAGI in the germline V gene. The CDR3 DNA reads as TGTGCCAGCAGCCCTGGGGATCGCGGCTACACCTTC. Translation gives CASSPGDRGYTF.

V and J are TRBV10-2 and TRBJ2-2; D not certain. This CDR3 is 15 amino acids long. The germline CDR1 and CDR2 sequences are WSHSY and SAAADI. Trimming removed 6 bases from V and 3 bases from J, with 14 bases in between. The CDR3: CASSAFRAYTGELFF. The CDR3 DNA reads TGCGCCAGCAGCGCATTCCGGGCGTACACCGGGGAGCTGTTTTTT.

The CDR3 DNA sequence: TGTGCCAGCAGCGGGACTAGCGGGGGCCGGGGAGAGACCCAGTACTTC. Translated, it gives CASSGTSGGRGETQYF. The rearrangement uses TRBV9 and TRBJ2-5; the match to TRBD2 covers 13 bases. Germline-derived CDR1 and CDR2 are SGDLS and YYNGEE. This CDR3 is 16 amino acids long. Losses at the gene ends were 3 bases for V and 4 bases for J; bases not matched to a gene: 6.

The gene calls are TRBV7-2 and TRBJ2-7, with D possibly TRBD1 on 5 matching bases. Germline V gene sequence: CDR1 SGHTA, CDR2 FQGNSA. Trimming stripped 0 bases from V and 7 bases from J, with 13 bases between. CDR3 length: 14 amino acids. CDR3 bases: TGTGCCAGCAGCTTAGCCGCGACAGAACCAGAGCAGTACTTC. It codes for CASSLAATEPEQYF.